This passage covers 2 T cell receptor beta chains from one sample sequenced in a study of OX40 agonist ivuxolimab in advanced cancers. Libraries were built with the immunoSEQ multiplex PCR assay. Drawn from immuneACCESS, this table holds only the in-frame rearrangements with V and J called that TCRdb kept. Clones are partly lost; checked studies trace under half to an unresolved V gene and leave the rest unexplained. The sample profile shows about 62,000 clones; 90% to 95% of them were found once. 13% of the sample rests with the top ten. This material consisted of CD4+ or CD8+ T cells sorted from blood, taken in a trial of the OX40 agonist ivuxolimab. Receptor source: an adult with an advanced solid tumor such as melanoma, head and neck, liver or kidney cancer.

The rearrangement joins TRBV5-4 to TRBJ2-5; 11 positions agree with TRBD2. The germline V gene has CDR1 SGHNT and CDR2 YYREEE (reference sequence). Germline trimming cut 4 bases from V and 4 bases from J; bases unmatched to any gene: 3. The length of the CDR3 is 14 residues. The CDR3 here is CASSLAGGGETQYF. The CDR3 coding sequence is TGTGCCAGCAGCCTAGCGGGGGGAGGAGAGACCCAGTACTTC.

The CDR3 protein is CASSLRETQYF. The CDR3 bases are TGTGCCAGCAGTCTCAGAGAGACCCAGTACTTC. This chain uses TRBV6-5 with TRBJ2-5; D unclear. The V gene lost 5 bases and the J gene lost 4 bases, with 5 bases spanning the gap. Germline CDR1 reads MNHEY; CDR2 reads SVGAGI. CDR3 length: 11 amino acids.